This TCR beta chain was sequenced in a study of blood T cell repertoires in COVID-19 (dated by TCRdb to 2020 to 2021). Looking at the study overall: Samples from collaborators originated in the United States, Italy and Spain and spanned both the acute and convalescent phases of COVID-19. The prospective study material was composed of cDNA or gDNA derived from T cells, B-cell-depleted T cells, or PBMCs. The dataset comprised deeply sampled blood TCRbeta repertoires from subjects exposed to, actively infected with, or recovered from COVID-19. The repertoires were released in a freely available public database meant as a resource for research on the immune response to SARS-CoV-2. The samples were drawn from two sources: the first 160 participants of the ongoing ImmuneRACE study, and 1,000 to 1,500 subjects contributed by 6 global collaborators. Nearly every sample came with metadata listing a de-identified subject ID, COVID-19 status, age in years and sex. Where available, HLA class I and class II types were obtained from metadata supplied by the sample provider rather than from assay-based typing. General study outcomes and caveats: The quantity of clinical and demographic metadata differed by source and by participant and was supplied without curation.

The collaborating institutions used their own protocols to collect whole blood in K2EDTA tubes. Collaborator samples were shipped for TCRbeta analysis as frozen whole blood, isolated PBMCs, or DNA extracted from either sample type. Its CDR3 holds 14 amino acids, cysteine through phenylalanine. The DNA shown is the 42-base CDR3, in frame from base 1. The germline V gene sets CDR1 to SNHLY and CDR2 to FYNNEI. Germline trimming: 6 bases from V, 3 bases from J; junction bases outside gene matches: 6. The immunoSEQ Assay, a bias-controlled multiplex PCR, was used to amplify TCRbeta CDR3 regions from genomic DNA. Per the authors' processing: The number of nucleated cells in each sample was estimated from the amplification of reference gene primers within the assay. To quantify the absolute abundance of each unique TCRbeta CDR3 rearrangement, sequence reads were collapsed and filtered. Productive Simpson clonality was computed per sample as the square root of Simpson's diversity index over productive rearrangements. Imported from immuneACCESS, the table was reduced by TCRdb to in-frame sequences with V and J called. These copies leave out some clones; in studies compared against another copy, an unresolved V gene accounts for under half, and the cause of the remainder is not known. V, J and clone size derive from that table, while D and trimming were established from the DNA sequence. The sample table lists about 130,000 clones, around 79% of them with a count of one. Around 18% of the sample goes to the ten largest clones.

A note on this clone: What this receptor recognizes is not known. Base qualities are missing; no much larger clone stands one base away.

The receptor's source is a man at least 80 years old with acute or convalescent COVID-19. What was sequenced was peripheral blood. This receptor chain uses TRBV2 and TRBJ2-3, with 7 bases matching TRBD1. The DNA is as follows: TGTGCCAGCAGGTACAGGGGACAAACAGATACGCAGTATTTT. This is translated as CASRYRGQTDTQYF.